The entry below describes one TCR beta chain. Its specific antigen is unknown. No much larger clone exists at a distance of one base, and base qualities are not known. The sample originates from a study of blood T cell repertoires in COVID-19 (dated by TCRdb to the early 2020s). General notes on the study: Collaborator samples came from the United States, Italy and Spain and covered acute and convalescent phases of COVID-19. Where available, HLA class I and class II types were obtained from metadata supplied by the sample provider rather than from assay-based typing. The prospective study material was composed of cDNA or gDNA derived from T cells, B-cell-depleted T cells, or PBMCs. Deeply sampled blood TCRbeta repertoires from subjects exposed to, actively infected with, or recovered from COVID-19 were included in the dataset. Samples were obtained from the ongoing ImmuneRACE study (first 160 participants) and from 950 to 1,500 subjects provided by 6 global collaborators. A de-identified subject ID, COVID-19 status, age in years and sex were almost always included in the sample metadata. A freely available public database, intended as a resource for researchers studying the immune response to SARS-CoV-2, is where the repertoires were released. The paper's findings and limits, for the study overall: How much clinical and demographic metadata was included differed by source and by participant, and the metadata was provided uncurated.

Collaborating institutions collected whole blood in K2EDTA tubes following their own protocols. For TCRbeta analysis, collaborators shipped samples as frozen whole blood, isolated PBMCs, or DNA extracted from either of those sample types. The germline ends are 4 bases apart after V is trimmed by 1 base and J by 1 base. Per the germline V gene (reference sequence), WNHNN is the CDR1 and SYGVQD is the CDR2. Inclusive of the bounding cysteine and phenylalanine, the CDR3 is 14 residues long. Only CDR3 DNA is held: 42 bases, read in frame from base 1. The immunoSEQ Assay, a bias-controlled multiplex PCR, was used to amplify TCRbeta CDR3 regions from genomic DNA. The study's own analysis went as follows. Nucleated cell counts per sample were estimated from amplification of reference gene primers within the assay. To quantify the absolute abundance of each unique TCRbeta CDR3 rearrangement, sequence reads were collapsed and filtered. For each sample, productive Simpson clonality was calculated by taking the square root of Simpson's diversity index across productive rearrangements. TCRdb holds this immuneACCESS table with in-frame rearrangements only. Some clones are missing; in checked studies, unresolved V genes explain under half, and the rest has no known cause. The DNA gave D and trimming, while V, J and clone size come from that table. The sample table contains about 46,000 clones; only one count was recorded for about 86% of them. The ten largest clones capture about 4% of the sample.

The sequence came from a man older than 75 with active COVID-19. The chain is encoded by TRBV10-1 joined to TRBJ2-2, with no reliable assignment of the D segment. The sample was peripheral blood. Read as DNA, the sequence is TGCGCCAGCAGTGAGTTTCGGAACACCGGGGAGCTGTTTTTT. It codes for CASSEFRNTGELFF.